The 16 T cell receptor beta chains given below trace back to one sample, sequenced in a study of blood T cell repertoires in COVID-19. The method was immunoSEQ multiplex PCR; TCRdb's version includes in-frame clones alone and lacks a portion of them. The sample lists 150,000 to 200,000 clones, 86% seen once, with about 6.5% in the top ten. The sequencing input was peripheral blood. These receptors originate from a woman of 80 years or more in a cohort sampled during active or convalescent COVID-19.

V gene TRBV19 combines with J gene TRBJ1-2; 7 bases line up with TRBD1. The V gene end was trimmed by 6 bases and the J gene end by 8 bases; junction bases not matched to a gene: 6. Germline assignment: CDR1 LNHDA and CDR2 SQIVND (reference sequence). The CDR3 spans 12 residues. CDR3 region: CASSLTGRGYTF. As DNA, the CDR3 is TGTGCCAGTAGCCTGACAGGGCGCGGCTACACCTTC.

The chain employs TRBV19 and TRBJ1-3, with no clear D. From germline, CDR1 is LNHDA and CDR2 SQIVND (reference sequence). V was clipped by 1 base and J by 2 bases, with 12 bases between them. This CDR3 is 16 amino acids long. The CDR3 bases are TGTGCCAGTAGTATAGGCGAGCGTCTGGCTGGAAACACCATATATTTT. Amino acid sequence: CASSIGERLAGNTIYF.

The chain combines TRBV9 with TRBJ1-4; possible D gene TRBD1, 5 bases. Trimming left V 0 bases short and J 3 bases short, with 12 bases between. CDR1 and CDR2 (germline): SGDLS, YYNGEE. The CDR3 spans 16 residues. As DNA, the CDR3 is TGTGCCAGCAGCGTAGGGGGCGGCGAAGCTAATGAAAAACTGTTTTTT. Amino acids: CASSVGGGEANEKLFF.

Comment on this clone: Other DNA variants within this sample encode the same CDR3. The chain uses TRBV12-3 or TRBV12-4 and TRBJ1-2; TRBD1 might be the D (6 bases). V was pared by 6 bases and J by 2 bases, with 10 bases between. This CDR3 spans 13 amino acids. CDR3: CASSPDRNYGYTF. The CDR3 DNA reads TGTGCCAGCAGCCCGGACAGAAACTATGGCTACACCTTC.

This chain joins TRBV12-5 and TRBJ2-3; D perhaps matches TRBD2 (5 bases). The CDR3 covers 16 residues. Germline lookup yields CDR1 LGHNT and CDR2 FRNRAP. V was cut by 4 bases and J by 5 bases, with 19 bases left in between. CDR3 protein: CASGSWIRASGDTQYF. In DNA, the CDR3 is TGTGCTAGTGGTTCGTGGATCCGGGCCAGCGGAGATACGCAGTATTTT.

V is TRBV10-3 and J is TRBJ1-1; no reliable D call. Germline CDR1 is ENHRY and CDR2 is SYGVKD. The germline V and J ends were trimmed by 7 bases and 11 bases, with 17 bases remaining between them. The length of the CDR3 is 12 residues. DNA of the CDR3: TGTGCCATCAATGACAACCGGGGTAGGGCTTTCTTT. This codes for CAINDNRGRAFF.

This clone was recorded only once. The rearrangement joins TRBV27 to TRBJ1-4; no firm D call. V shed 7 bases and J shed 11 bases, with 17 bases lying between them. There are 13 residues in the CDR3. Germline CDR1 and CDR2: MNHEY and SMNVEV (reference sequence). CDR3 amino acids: CASNQVGGGKLFF. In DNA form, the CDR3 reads TGTGCCAGCAATCAGGTCGGAGGAGGGAAACTGTTTTTT.

The CDR3 loop is CASSQGFREPNTEAFF. CDR3 bases: TGTGCCAGCAGCCAGGGGTTCAGGGAACCTAACACTGAAGCTTTCTTT. This sequence joins TRBV14 and TRBJ1-1, with D tentatively TRBD1 (5 bases). The CDR3 spans 16 residues. The V gene lost 3 bases and the J gene lost 2 bases, with 16 bases spanning the gap. In germline, CDR1 is SGHDN, CDR2 FVKESK.

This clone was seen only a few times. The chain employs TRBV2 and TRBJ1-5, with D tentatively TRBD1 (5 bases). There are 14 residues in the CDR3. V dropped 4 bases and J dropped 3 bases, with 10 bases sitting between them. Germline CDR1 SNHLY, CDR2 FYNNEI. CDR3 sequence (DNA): TGTGCCAGCAGTGGCAGGGCCCCCAATCAGCCCCAGCATTTT. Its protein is CASSGRAPNQPQHF.

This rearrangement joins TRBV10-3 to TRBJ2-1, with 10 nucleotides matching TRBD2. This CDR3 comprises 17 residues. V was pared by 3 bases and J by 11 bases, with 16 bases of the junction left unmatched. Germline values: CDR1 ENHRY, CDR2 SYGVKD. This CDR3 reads CAISDSKKREGGVQQFF. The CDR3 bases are TGTGCCATCAGTGACTCGAAGAAGCGGGAGGGTGGGGTACAGCAGTTCTTC.

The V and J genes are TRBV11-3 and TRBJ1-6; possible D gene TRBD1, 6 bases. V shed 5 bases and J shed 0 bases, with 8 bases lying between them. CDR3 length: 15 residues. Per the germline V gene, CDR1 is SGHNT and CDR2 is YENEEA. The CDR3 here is CASSQGSSYNSPLHF. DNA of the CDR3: TGTGCCAGCAGCCAGGGGAGCTCCTATAATTCACCCCTCCACTTT.

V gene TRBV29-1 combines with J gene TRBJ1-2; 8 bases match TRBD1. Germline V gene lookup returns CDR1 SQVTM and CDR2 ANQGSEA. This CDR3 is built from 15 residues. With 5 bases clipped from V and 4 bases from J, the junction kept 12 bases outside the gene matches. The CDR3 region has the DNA TGCAGCGTTTTCGAGAGCACAGGGGGAATCTATGGCTACACCTTC. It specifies CSVFESTGGIYGYTF.

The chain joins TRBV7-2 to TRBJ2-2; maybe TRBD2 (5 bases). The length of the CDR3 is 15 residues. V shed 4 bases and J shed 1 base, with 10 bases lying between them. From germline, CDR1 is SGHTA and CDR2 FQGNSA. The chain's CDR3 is CASSSRTRNTGELFF. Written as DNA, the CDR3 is TGTGCCAGCAGCTCCCGAACTAGGAACACCGGGGAGCTGTTTTTT.

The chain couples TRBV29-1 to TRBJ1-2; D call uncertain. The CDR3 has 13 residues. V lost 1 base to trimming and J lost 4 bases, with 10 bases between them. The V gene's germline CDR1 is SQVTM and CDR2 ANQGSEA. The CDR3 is CSVEGSQSYGYTF. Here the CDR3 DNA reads TGCAGCGTTGAAGGATCACAGTCCTATGGCTACACCTTC. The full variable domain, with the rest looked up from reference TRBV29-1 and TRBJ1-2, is SAVISQKPSRDICQRGTSLTIQCQVDSQVTMMFWYRQQPGQSLTLIATANQGSEATYESGFVIDKFPISRPNLTFSTLTVSNMSPEDSSIYLCSVEGSQSYGYTFGSGTRLTVV.

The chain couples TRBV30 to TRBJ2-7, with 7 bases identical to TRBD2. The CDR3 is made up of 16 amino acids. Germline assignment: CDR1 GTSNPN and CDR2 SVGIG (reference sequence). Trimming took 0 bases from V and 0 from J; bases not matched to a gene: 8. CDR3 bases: TGTGCCTGGAGTGTCCCTTCCGGGACTAACTCCTACGAGCAGTACTTC. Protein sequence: CAWSVPSGTNSYEQYF.

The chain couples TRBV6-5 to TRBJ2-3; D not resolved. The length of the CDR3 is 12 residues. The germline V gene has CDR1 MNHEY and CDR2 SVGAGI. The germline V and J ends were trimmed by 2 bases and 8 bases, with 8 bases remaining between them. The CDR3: CASSYARGTQYF. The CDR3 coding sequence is TGTGCCAGCAGTTACGCGCGAGGTACGCAGTATTTT.